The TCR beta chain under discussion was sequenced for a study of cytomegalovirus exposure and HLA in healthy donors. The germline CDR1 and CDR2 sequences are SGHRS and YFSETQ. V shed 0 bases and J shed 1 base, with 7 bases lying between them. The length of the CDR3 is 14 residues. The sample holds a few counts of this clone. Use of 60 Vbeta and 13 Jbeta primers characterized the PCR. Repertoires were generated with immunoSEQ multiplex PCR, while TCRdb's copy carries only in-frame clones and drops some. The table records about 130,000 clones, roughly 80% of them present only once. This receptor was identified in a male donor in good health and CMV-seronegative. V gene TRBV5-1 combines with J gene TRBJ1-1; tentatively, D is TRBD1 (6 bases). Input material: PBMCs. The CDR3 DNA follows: TGCGCCAGCAGCTTGGAGGGACAGAACACTGAAGCTTTCTTT. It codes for CASSLEGQNTEAFF.